This TCR beta chain was sequenced during a study of CD8+ T cells in alopecia areata. V dropped 0 bases and J dropped 5 bases, with 6 bases sitting between them. The CDR3 length is 13 residues. The germline V gene encodes CDR1 MNHEY and CDR2 SVGAGI. The study's findings and limits: Scalp specimens additionally yield sequences from normal skin's resident alphabeta T cells. Mice showed clearer TCR sharing than patients did, a gap that was possibly HLA-related. Elevated clonality characterized lesional scalp relative to normal scalp, particularly in alopecia totalis/universalis.

PBMCs provided sorted CD4+ and CD8+ T cells. The sample holds a few counts of this clone. The antigen is not known. RNA was extracted and reverse transcribed into cDNA as the sequencing template. Clones were sequenced by immunoSEQ multiplex PCR, and TCRdb holds only the in-frame ones, with some missing. The sample lists 150,000 or so clones, approximately 60% seen once, with about 4.5% in the top ten. The sequencing input was CD4+ T cells sorted from blood. The TCR comes from a human donor in good health. This sequence joins TRBV6-5 and TRBJ2-3; no firm D call. Here the CDR3 DNA reads TGTGCCAGCAGTTACTCCCGTAAAGATACGCAGTATTTT. This sequence encodes CASSYSRKDTQYF.